Here is one T cell receptor beta chain with its context. The antigen is undetermined. The data belong to a study of shared clonotypes between healthy human individuals. Turning to the study itself: Two female and a few male donors aged 18 to 49 were enrolled. General study findings and limits: A few donors had 5% to 6.5% of their naive CD4 clonotypes in common. Despite large depth, sorted-subset datasets appeared incompletely sequenced.

Terminally differentiated effector memory CD45RA+ cells were excluded from the naive CD8 cells, which were CD45RO-negative and positively selected for CCR7. Original processing methods: ImmunoSEQ output lacked quality scores and full-length reads, limiting matched filtering. Assay: immunoSEQ multiplex PCR; the TCRdb copy retains only in-frame clones and omits some. V and J calls and clone size come straight from that table; D and trimming were deduced from the DNA. This table holds under 2,000,000 clones, approximately 94% found once. The CDR3 sequence is 13 residues long. In germline, CDR1 is SGHDN, CDR2 FVKESK. Trimming cost V 3 bases and J 2 bases, with 8 bases left between them.

Sequences were obtained from naive CD8+ T cells sorted from blood. The sequence was collected from a man aged 18 to 30 in good health. V gene TRBV14 combines with J gene TRBJ2-7; D may correspond to TRBD1 or TRBD2 (5 bases each). The CDR3 reads CASSQWGTYEQYF. For the CDR3, the DNA is TGTGCCAGCAGCCAGTGGGGGACCTACGAGCAGTACTTC. Full variable domain (missing parts from reference TRBV14 and TRBJ2-7): EAGVTQFPSHSVIEKGQTVTLRCDPISGHDNLYWYRRVMGKEIKFLLHFVKESKQDESGMPNNRFLAERTGGTYSTLKVQPAELEDSGVYFCASSQWGTYEQYFGPGTRLTVT.